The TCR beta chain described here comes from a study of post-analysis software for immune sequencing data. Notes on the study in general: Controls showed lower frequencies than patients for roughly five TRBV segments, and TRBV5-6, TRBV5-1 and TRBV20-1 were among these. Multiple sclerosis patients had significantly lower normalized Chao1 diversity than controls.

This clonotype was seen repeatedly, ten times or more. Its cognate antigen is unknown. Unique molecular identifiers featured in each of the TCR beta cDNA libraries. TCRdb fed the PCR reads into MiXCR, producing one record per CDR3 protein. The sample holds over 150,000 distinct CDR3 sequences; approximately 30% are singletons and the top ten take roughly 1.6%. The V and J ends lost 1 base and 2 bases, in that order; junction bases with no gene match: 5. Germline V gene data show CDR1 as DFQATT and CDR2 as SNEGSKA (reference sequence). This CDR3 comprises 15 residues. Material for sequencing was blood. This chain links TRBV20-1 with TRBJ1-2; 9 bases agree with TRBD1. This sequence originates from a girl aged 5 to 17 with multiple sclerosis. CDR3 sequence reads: CSARGDRVSNYGYTF. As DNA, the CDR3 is TGCAGTGCTAGAGGGGACAGGGTTTCCAACTATGGCTACACCTTC.